This TCR beta chain was captured by sequencing in a study of blood T cells in healthy people across ages. Study findings and constraints: Measured against age, TCR beta diversity per million T cells decreased in a roughly linear manner.

The CDR3 covers 13 residues. V was clipped by 5 bases and J by 4 bases, with 11 bases between them. The germline V gene has CDR1 SGHDN and CDR2 FVKESK. On this clonotype: Its cognate antigen is unknown. It may be a read error: a sequence one base away is much more abundant.

Primed by a sample-barcoded 5' primer and a J-beta primer mix, a second PCR proceeded for about 7 to 11 cycles. TCRdb itself ran the 5' RACE reads through MiXCR, one entry per CDR3 protein. The sample consists of 700,000 or so distinct CDR3 sequences, 35% to 50% of them appearing once. Input material: blood. The sequence came from an elderly man in good health. This chain uses TRBV14 with TRBJ1-1; D call uncertain. The CDR3 DNA reads as TGTGCCAGCAGCGTAGGTGGAACCACTGAAGCTTTCTTT. This encodes CASSVGGTTEAFF.